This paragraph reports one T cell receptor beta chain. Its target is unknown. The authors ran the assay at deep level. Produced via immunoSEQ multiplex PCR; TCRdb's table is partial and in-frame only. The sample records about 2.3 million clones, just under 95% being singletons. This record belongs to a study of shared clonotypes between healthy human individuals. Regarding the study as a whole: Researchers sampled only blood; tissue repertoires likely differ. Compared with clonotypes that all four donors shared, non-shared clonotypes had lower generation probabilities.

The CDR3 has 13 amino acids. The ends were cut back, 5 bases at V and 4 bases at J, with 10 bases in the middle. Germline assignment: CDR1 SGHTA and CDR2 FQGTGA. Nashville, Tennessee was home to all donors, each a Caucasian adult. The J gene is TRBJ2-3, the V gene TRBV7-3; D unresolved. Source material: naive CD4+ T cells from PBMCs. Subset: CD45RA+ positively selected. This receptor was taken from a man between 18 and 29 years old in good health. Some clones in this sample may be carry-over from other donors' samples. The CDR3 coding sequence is TGTGCCAGCAGCGTCACTTGGGCAGATACGCAGTATTTT. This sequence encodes CASSVTWADTQYF.